The 17 T cell receptor beta chains listed next were all sequenced from one sample in a study of blood T cell repertoires in COVID-19. Generated by immunoSEQ multiplex PCR, the TCRdb table keeps only in-frame clones and is missing some. Counted here are 160,000 or so clones, approximately 80% occurring once; the ten biggest clones make up 6%. The sample consisted of PBMCs or T cells enriched from blood (not recorded which). The source of these receptors is a man aged 35-49 years who had recovered from COVID-19.

The rearrangement uses TRBV3-1 (or the pseudogene TRBV3-2) and TRBJ2-3; 10 bases align to TRBD2. The J segment lost 5 bases and the V segment lost 5 bases, leaving 10 bases of the junction unmatched. Germline CDR1 LGHDT, CDR2 YNNKEL (reference sequence). CDR3 size: 16 residues. The CDR3 nucleotides read TGTGCCAGCAGCTCCATGGAGCGGGGGGGCGAAGATACGCAGTATTTT. This translates into CASSSMERGGEDTQYF.

This sequence joins TRBV27 and TRBJ2-3; 10 bases are a match to TRBD2. This CDR3 spans 17 amino acids. The germline CDR1 and CDR2 sequences are MNHEY and SMNVEV (reference sequence). The V and J ends lost 2 bases and 1 base, in that order; junction bases with no gene match: 6. The CDR3 loop is CASSLIGLAGGTDTQYF. The CDR3 bases are TGTGCCAGCAGTTTAATTGGGCTAGCGGGGGGCACAGATACGCAGTATTTT.

This clone has only one observation. This chain links TRBV7-2 with TRBJ1-2; 8 bases align to TRBD1. Losses at the gene ends were 7 bases for V and 4 bases for J; bases not matched to a gene: 2. Germline assignment: CDR1 SGHTA and CDR2 FQGNSA. The CDR3 runs 12 residues. The CDR3 sequence: CASKQGVYGYTF. CDR3 bases: TGTGCCAGCAAACAGGGGGTCTATGGCTACACCTTC.

The gene calls are TRBV5-8 and TRBJ2-2; D gene unclear. Trimming took off 0 bases at V and 1 base at J, with 10 bases between the two ends. The V gene's germline CDR1 is SGHTS and CDR2 YDEGEE. This CDR3 has 16 amino acids. CDR3: CASSLAQNQNTGELFF. The CDR3 bases are TGTGCCAGCAGCTTGGCACAGAACCAGAACACCGGGGAGCTGTTTTTT.

The sample holds a few counts of this clone. The chain links TRBV5-1 to TRBJ2-7; a weak D match, TRBD1 (5 bases). The V and J ends lost 5 bases and 3 bases respectively, with 12 bases between them. There are 13 residues in the CDR3. Germline V gene sequence: CDR1 SGHRS, CDR2 YFSETQ. The CDR3: CASRRGLGYEQYF. CDR3 coding DNA: TGCGCCAGCAGAAGGGGTCTGGGCTACGAGCAGTACTTC.

V gene TRBV6-5 combines with J gene TRBJ1-2; TRBD1 matches at 8 bases. V shed 3 bases and J 6 bases; nucleotides not matched to a gene: 3. In germline, CDR1 is MNHEY, CDR2 SVGAGI. The CDR3 extends over 13 amino acids. The CDR3 DNA sequence: TGTGCCAGCAGTTATGGACAGGGTCATGGCTACACCTTC. Amino acids: CASSYGQGHGYTF.

This chain links TRBV6-5 with TRBJ2-7, with 15 bases aligning to TRBD2. The V gene's germline CDR1 is MNHEY and CDR2 SVGAGI. Trimming removed 0 bases from V and 7 bases from J; junction bases left unmatched: 4. There are 16 residues in the CDR3. The CDR3 nucleotides read TGTGCCAGCAGTTACTCTAAAGGGACTAGCGGGGGGGAGCAGTACTTC. Its protein is CASSYSKGTSGGEQYF.

This clone was observed a handful of times. The CDR3 reads CASSSTLTSGVTDTQYF. The CDR3 bases are TGCGCCAGCAGCTCGACCTTGACTAGCGGGGTTACAGATACGCAGTATTTT. The rearrangement links TRBV5-1 to TRBJ2-3; 11 bases map to TRBD2. Germline assignment: CDR1 SGHRS and CDR2 YFSETQ. With 3 bases clipped from V and 3 bases from J, the junction kept 9 bases outside the gene matches. This CDR3 region has 17 residues.

This chain connects TRBV5-1 to TRBJ2-2, with 9 bases lining up with TRBD1. With V trimmed by 1 base and J by 7 bases, 5 bases remained unmatched. This CDR3 is built from 15 residues. CDR1 SGHRS and CDR2 YFSETQ come from the germline V gene. CDR3 sequence (DNA): TGCGCCAGCAGCTTGTCGGGACAGGGAAGCGGGGAGCTGTTTTTT. This encodes CASSLSGQGSGELFF.

The rearrangement links TRBV7-2 to TRBJ2-1; 11 bases are shared with TRBD2. Germline loops: CDR1 SGHTA, CDR2 FQGNSA. The CDR3 has 12 amino acids. The chain's CDR3 is CGSGGAYNEQFF. The CDR3 region has the DNA TGTGGTAGCGGGGGGGCCTACAATGAGCAGTTCTTC.

V is TRBV5-5 and J is TRBJ2-5, with 12 positions matching TRBD2. CDR3 length: 15 residues. Germline CDR1 and CDR2: SGHKS and YYEKEE (reference sequence). The junction had 3 bases not matched to a gene; V was cut back by 4 bases and J by 2 bases. DNA for the CDR3: TGTGCCAGCAGCAGGACTAGCGGGGAGCAAGAGACCCAGTACTTC. It codes for CASSRTSGEQETQYF.

This chain uses TRBV7-7 with TRBJ2-2; 11 bases match TRBD1. V trimming: 8 bases; J trimming: 3 bases; junction bases outside the gene matches: 8. Germline CDR1 is SSHAT and CDR2 is FNYEAQ (reference sequence). The CDR3 loop spans 16 amino acids. This CDR3 is CASHDRDRGDTGELFF. Here the CDR3 DNA reads TGTGCCAGCCATGACCGGGACAGGGGGGACACCGGGGAGCTGTTTTTT.

The V call is TRBV15, the J call TRBJ2-5, with D perhaps TRBD2 (5 bases). The CDR3 contains 14 residues. V was shortened by 1 base and J by 5 bases, with 11 bases between the two germline ends. From germline, CDR1 is LNHNV and CDR2 YYDKDF (reference sequence). The CDR3 loop reads CATSRAGIRETQYF. CDR3 nucleotides: TGTGCCACCAGCAGAGCGGGGATTAGGGAGACCCAGTACTTC.

J is TRBJ1-5 and V is TRBV6-5; maybe TRBD1 (6 bases). Germline loops: CDR1 MNHEY, CDR2 SVGAGI. This CDR3 comprises 15 residues. Deletions cut 10 bases from V and 3 bases from J, with 19 bases between. CDR3 in DNA: TGTGCCACCCGGTCAGGGGAATCGAACAATCAGCCCCAGCATTTT. Translation: CATRSGESNNQPQHF.

The V gene is TRBV4-1, the J gene TRBJ1-2; perhaps TRBD1 as D (6 bases). The germline V gene has CDR1 MGHRA and CDR2 YSYEKL. The CDR3 extends over 16 amino acids. V dropped 0 bases and J dropped 5 bases, with 16 bases sitting between them. The CDR3 DNA follows: TGCGCCAGCAGCCAAGATAGTCCAGGGGCCCATTATGGCTACACCTTC. Its translation is CASSQDSPGAHYGYTF.

The rearrangement links TRBV27 to TRBJ1-5; D not certain. The V gene lost 1 base and the J gene lost 0 bases, with 10 bases spanning the gap. The germline gives CDR1 MNHEY, CDR2 SMNVEV (reference sequence). The CDR3 covers 16 residues. The CDR3 DNA is TGTGCCAGCAGTTTATTCAGGCCAAATAGCAATCAGCCCCAGCATTTT. This gives the protein CASSLFRPNSNQPQHF.

The chain combines TRBV5-6 with TRBJ1-2; TRBD1 might be the D (5 bases). V was pared by 0 bases and J by 3 bases, with 6 bases between. Germline values: CDR1 SGHDT, CDR2 YYEEEE. The CDR3 extends over 13 amino acids. The CDR3 region has the DNA TGTGCCAGCAGCTTGGCAGGGTACTATGGCTACACCTTC. Protein sequence: CASSLAGYYGYTF.